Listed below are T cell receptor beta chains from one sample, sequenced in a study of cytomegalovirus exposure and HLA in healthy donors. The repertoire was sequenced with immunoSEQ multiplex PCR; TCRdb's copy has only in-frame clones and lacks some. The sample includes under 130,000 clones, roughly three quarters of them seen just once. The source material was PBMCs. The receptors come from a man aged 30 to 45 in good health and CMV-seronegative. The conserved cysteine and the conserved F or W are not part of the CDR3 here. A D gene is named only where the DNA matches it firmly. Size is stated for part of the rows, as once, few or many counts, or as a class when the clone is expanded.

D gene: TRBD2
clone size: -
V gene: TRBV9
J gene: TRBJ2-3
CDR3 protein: ASSDGLAGETDTQY

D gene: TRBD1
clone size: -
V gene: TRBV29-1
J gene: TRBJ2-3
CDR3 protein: SALKGAPDTQY

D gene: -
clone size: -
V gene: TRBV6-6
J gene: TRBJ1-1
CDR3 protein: ASSSGQRNTEAF

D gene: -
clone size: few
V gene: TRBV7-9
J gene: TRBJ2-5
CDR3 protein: ASSLQEALKETQY

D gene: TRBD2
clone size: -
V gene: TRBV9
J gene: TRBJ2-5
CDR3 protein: ASSVAAWSGSGSEETQY

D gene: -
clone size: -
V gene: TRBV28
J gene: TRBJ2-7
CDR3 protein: ASTPADTLISYEQY

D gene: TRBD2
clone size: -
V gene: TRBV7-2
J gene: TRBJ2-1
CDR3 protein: ASSLGASGRVKQF

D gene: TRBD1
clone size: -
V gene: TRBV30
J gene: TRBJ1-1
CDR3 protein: ACRRTGSYQAEAF

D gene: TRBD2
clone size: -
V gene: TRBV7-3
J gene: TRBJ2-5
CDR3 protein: ASSVLGGEETQY

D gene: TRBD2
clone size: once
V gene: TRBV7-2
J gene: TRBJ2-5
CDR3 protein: ASSVGTSLQETQY

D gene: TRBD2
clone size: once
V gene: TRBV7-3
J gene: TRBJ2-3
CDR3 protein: ASSLTGEGPSGTDTQY

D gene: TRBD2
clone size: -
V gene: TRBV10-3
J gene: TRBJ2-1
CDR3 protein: AIKERELEDEQF

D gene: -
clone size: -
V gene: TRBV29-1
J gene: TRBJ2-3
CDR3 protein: SVAGAPPATQY

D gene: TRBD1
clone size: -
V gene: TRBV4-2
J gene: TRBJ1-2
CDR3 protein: ASSLSGQGDGYT

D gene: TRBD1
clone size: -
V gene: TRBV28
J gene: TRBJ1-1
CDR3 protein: ASSSGQGDTEAF

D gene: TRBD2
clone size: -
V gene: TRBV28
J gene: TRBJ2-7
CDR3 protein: ASSQLTSGITYEQY

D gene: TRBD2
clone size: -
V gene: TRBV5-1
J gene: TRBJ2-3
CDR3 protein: ASSLYSSGSTDTQY

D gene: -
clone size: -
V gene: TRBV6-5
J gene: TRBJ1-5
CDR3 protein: ASSYVYSNQPQH

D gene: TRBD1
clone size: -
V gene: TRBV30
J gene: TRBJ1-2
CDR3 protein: AWSVRGTGFLGYGYT

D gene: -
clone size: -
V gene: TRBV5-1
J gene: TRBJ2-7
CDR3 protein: ASSWDGGQGTYEQY

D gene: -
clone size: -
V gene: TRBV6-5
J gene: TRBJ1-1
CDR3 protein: ASSPLRGNTEAF

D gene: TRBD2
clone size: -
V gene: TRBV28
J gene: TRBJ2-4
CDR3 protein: ASSSPGLAGSLKNIQY

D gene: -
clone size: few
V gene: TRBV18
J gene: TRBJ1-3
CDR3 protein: ASSPNQAGNTIY

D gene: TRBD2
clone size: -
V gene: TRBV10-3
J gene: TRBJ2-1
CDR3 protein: AISESRGKRFSYNEQF

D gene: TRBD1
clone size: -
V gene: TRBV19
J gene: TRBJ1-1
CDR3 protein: ASTYSRQGFTEAF

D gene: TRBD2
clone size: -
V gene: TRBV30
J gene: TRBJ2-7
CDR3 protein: AWSVQFGLAGAKQY

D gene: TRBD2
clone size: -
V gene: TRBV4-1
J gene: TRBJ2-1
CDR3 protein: ASSQGTSGAGNEQF

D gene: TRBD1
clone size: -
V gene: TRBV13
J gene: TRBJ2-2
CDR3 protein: ASSLGPTGSYTGELF